A single sample gave rise to the 24 T cell receptor beta chains below, sequenced in a study of blood T cell repertoires in COVID-19. Profiled with immunoSEQ multiplex PCR; TCRdb holds only in-frame clones, not every one. This sample has 94,000 or so clones, with roughly 82% found just once. The sequenced sample consisted of peripheral blood. These receptors were collected from a man in his fifties or sixties with acute or convalescent COVID-19.

The V call is TRBV7-2, the J call TRBJ1-5; TRBD1 matches at 7 bases. J was trimmed by 1 base and V by 6 bases; bases with no gene match: 6. There are 15 residues in the CDR3. Germline assignment: CDR1 SGHTA and CDR2 FQGNSA. The CDR3 region is CASREGTVSNQPQHF. CDR3 coding DNA: TGTGCCAGCAGAGAGGGGACAGTAAGCAATCAGCCCCAGCATTTT.

This clone came up a few times. V usage is TRBV7-6 and J usage is TRBJ2-1, with a possible D match to TRBD2 (6 bases). CDR1 SGHVS and CDR2 FNYEAQ come from the germline V gene. The CDR3 runs 16 residues. Trimming left V 1 base short and J 8 bases short, with 18 bases between. The CDR3 nucleotides read TGTGCCAGCAGCTTAGAAGAGGGACTGAAGGGGTATGAGCAGTTCTTC. Residues: CASSLEEGLKGYEQFF.

The CDR3 region is CAWRNNRRSYHGYTF. The CDR3 coding sequence is TGTGCCTGGAGAAACAACAGGCGTTCCTACCATGGCTACACCTTC. The chain carries TRBV30 and TRBJ1-2; D is possibly TRBD1 (5 bases). The CDR3 covers 15 residues. The V gene's germline CDR1 is GTSNPN and CDR2 SVGIG (reference sequence). V dropped 3 bases and J dropped 6 bases, with 20 bases sitting between them. Full variable domain (outside the CDR3, taken from reference TRBV30 and TRBJ1-2): SQTIHQWPATLVQPVGSPLSLECTVEGTSNPNLYWYRQAAGRGLQLLFYSVGIGQISSEVPQNLSASRPQDRQFILSSKKLLLSDSGFYLCAWRNNRRSYHGYTFGSGTRLTVV.

The V and J genes are TRBV6-6 and TRBJ2-7; 10 bases are shared with TRBD1. The junction had 9 bases not matched to a gene; V was cut back by 0 bases and J by 7 bases. Germline values: CDR1 MNHNY, CDR2 SVGAGI (reference sequence). This CDR3 region has 16 residues. The CDR3 DNA reads TGTGCCAGCAGTTACTCGGGGGACAGGGGCTACGGAGAGCAGTACTTC. Translating gives CASSYSGDRGYGEQYF.

V is TRBV28 and J is TRBJ1-5; 8 positions agree with TRBD1. V lost 6 bases and J lost 6; bases outside the gene matches: 13. CDR1 is MDHEN, CDR2 SYDVKM, per germline. The CDR3 runs to 16 residues. CDR3 residues: CASSTLRQGRAQPQHF. The DNA for the CDR3 is TGTGCCAGCAGCACCCTACGACAGGGGCGGGCTCAGCCCCAGCATTTT.

The V gene is TRBV7-2, the J gene TRBJ2-3; weak D call: TRBD1 (6 bases). V lost 6 bases and J lost 2, with 21 bases in between. Germline V gene data show CDR1 as SGHTA and CDR2 as FQGNSA. The CDR3 consists of 17 residues. CDR3 coding DNA: TGTGCCAGCAGGCCCGGGACACTAGGCCGGATCACAGATACGCAGTATTTT. Translation: CASRPGTLGRITDTQYF.

The J gene is TRBJ2-3, the V gene TRBV7-6; TRBD2 matches at 8 bases. With V trimmed by 5 bases and J by 3 bases, 4 bases remained unmatched. Germline V CDR1 and CDR2: SGHVS, FNYEAQ. The CDR3 runs to 14 residues. The chain's CDR3 is CASSPGGGTDTQYF. The DNA of the CDR3 is TGTGCCAGCAGCCCCGGGGGGGGAACAGATACGCAGTATTTT.

The chain employs TRBV19 and TRBJ2-5; D ambiguous. The CDR3 covers 13 residues. Germline V gene data show CDR1 as LNHDA and CDR2 as SQIVND (reference sequence). V lost 3 bases, J lost 1 base, and 6 bases lay in between. CDR3: CASSMNSQETQYF. CDR3 sequence (DNA): TGTGCCAGTAGTATGAACAGCCAAGAGACCCAGTACTTC.

This clone occurred once. The chain combines TRBV7-2 with TRBJ2-7; D is possibly TRBD1 (6 bases). This CDR3 contains 16 residues. Per germline, CDR1 SGHTA and CDR2 FQGNSA. Trimming removed 1 base from V and 0 bases from J, with 13 bases in between. CDR3 coding DNA: TGTGCCAGCAGCTTAGAGGGGACACCAAGCTCCTACGAGCAGTACTTC. Translating gives CASSLEGTPSSYEQYF.

Note on this clone: Other DNA sequences in this specimen translate into the identical CDR3. CDR3 bases: TGTGCCAGCAGCTTGAAGGGGATGGGGCAGCCCCAGCATTTT. This codes for CASSLKGMGQPQHF. This chain uses TRBV5-6 with TRBJ1-5, with D possibly TRBD1 on 5 matching bases. V gave up 1 base and J gave up 7 bases, with 12 bases separating them. Germline V gives CDR1 SGHDT, CDR2 YYEEEE. The CDR3 contains 14 residues.

V usage is TRBV7-9 and J usage is TRBJ2-3; TRBD2 is a possible D gene (7 bases). Germline V gene data show CDR1 as SEHNR and CDR2 as FQNEAQ (reference sequence). V was pared by 5 bases and J by 4 bases, with 19 bases between. CDR3 size: 16 residues. The CDR3 nucleotides read TGTGCCAGCAGCGCCCGGGGGGCACTGATGGCAGATACGCAGTATTTT. Its translation: CASSARGALMADTQYF.

The chain couples TRBV5-6 to TRBJ2-3; D is ambiguous. V lost 5 bases and J lost 5, with 12 bases in between. Germline V lookup: CDR1 SGHDT, CDR2 YYEEEE. The CDR3 spans 13 residues. The CDR3 coding sequence is TGTGCCAGCAGTCTGGCCCCCCGAGATACGCAGTATTTT. It codes for CASSLAPRDTQYF. Full variable domain (rest looked up from reference TRBV5-6 and TRBJ2-3): DAGVTQSPTHLIKTRGQQVTLRCSPKSGHDTVSWYQQALGQGPQFIFQYYEEEERQRGNFPDRFSGHQFPNYSSELNVNALLLGDSALYLCASSLAPRDTQYFGPGTRLTVL.

This rearrangement joins TRBV6-2 or TRBV6-3 to TRBJ2-2, with D possibly matching TRBD1 (5 bases). V gave up 2 bases and J gave up 4 bases, with 8 bases separating them. Germline V lookup: CDR1 MNHEY, CDR2 SVGEGT. The CDR3 covers 14 residues. The CDR3 sequence is CASSYQGSTGELFF. In nucleotides, the CDR3 is TGTGCCAGCAGTTACCAGGGAAGCACCGGGGAGCTGTTTTTT.

The rearrangement joins TRBV7-8 to TRBJ2-7; TRBD1 agrees at 10 bases. With 5 bases clipped from V and 4 bases from J, the junction kept 5 bases outside the gene matches. The CDR3 extends over 14 amino acids. Germline V gives CDR1 SGHVS, CDR2 FQNEAQ. CDR3 in DNA: TGTGCCAGCAGCCGTCGGGACAGGGGTTACGAGCAGTACTTC. As protein: CASSRRDRGYEQYF.

V is TRBV7-9 and J is TRBJ1-2; D unresolved. CDR1 and CDR2 (germline): SEHNR, FQNEAQ (reference sequence). This CDR3 spans 13 amino acids. Trimming took off 2 bases at V and 4 bases at J, with 8 bases between the two ends. The CDR3 loop reads CASSLIAGYGYTF. The CDR3 DNA follows: TGTGCCAGCAGCTTAATTGCGGGCTATGGCTACACCTTC.

This clone has only a few counts. The CDR3 protein is CASSYQVAGGSTDTQYF. CDR3 DNA: TGCGCCAGCAGCTACCAGGTAGCGGGGGGCAGCACAGATACGCAGTATTTT. The chain uses TRBV5-1 and TRBJ2-3, with TRBD2 identical over 10 bases. V was pared by 3 bases and J by 0 bases, with 7 bases of the junction left unmatched. The CDR3 runs to 17 residues. Germline V gene data show CDR1 as SGHRS and CDR2 as YFSETQ.

The rearrangement joins TRBV5-8 to TRBJ1-2; 10 nucleotides match TRBD1. This CDR3 region has 14 residues. CDR1 is SGHTS and CDR2 is YDEGEE in the germline V gene. J gave up 4 bases and V 4 bases, and 4 bases lay outside the gene matches. This CDR3 is CASSLGQGIYGYTF. Written as DNA, the CDR3 is TGTGCCAGCAGCCTGGGACAGGGGATCTATGGCTACACCTTC. Combining the CDR3 with reference TRBV5-8 and TRBJ1-2 gives the whole variable domain EAGVTQSPTHLIKTRGQQATLRCSPISGHTSVYWYQQALGLGLQFLLWYDEGEERNRGNFPPRFSGRQFPNYSSELNVNALELEDSALYLCASSLGQGIYGYTFGSGTRLTVV.

The genes are TRBV7-9 and TRBJ1-3; D not certain. The ends were cut back, 5 bases at V and 7 bases at J, with 12 bases in the middle. CDR1 is SEHNR, CDR2 FQNEAQ, per germline (reference sequence). CDR3 size: 13 residues. CDR3 coding DNA: TGTGCCAGCAGCCCCCGCGGAGGGAACACCATATATTTT. Its protein is CASSPRGGNTIYF.

V usage is TRBV6-1 and J usage is TRBJ1-5, with TRBD1 as a possible D gene (5 bases). CDR3 size: 14 residues. The V and J ends lost 0 bases and 7 bases respectively, with 10 bases between them. Germline V gene lookup returns CDR1 MNHNS and CDR2 SASEGT. Here the CDR3 DNA reads TGTGCCAGCAGTGAAGCCAGGGTCGGGCAGCCCCAGCATTTT. It translates to CASSEARVGQPQHF.

This clone was detected only once. The genes are TRBV19 and TRBJ2-1, with TRBD1 matching over 7 bases. The CDR3 is 16 residues long. Germline loops: CDR1 LNHDA, CDR2 SQIVND (reference sequence). V was pared by 6 bases and J by 4 bases, with 12 bases of the junction left unmatched. CDR3 DNA sequence: TGTGCCAGTAGAACTGAGGAACAGGGGATGTACAATGAGCAGTTCTTC. This encodes CASRTEEQGMYNEQFF.

This rearrangement joins TRBV7-9 to TRBJ1-6, with unresolved D. The CDR3 consists of 14 residues. The V and J ends lost 1 base and 9 bases respectively, with 10 bases between them. The germline V gene encodes CDR1 SEHNR and CDR2 FQNEAQ (reference sequence). The CDR3 region has the DNA TGTGCCAGCAGCTTAGAACTCAAAGTTTCACCCCTCCACTTT. Translation gives CASSLELKVSPLHF.

This clone was seen more than once but under ten times. This rearrangement joins TRBV19 to TRBJ2-7, with TRBD1 identical over 9 bases. In germline, CDR1 is LNHDA, CDR2 SQIVND (reference sequence). This CDR3 spans 14 amino acids. V lost 4 bases and J lost 4; bases outside the gene matches: 5. The CDR3 DNA reads as TGTGCCAGTAGTACCCCAGACAGGGGGTACGAGCAGTACTTC. Translation gives CASSTPDRGYEQYF.

The chain recombines TRBV6-5 with TRBJ1-2, with D possibly TRBD1 on 6 matching bases. Trimming cost V 8 bases and J 0 bases, with 10 bases left between them. The CDR3 is made up of 13 amino acids. Germline V gene data show CDR1 as MNHEY and CDR2 as SVGAGI. The CDR3 DNA reads TGTGCCAGCGGGGGGGCAGCTAACTATGGCTACACCTTC. It yields the protein CASGGAANYGYTF.

This sequence joins TRBV3-1 (or the pseudogene TRBV3-2) and TRBJ2-3, with 7 bases matching TRBD1. V trimming: 5 bases; J trimming: 7 bases; junction bases outside the gene matches: 9. The CDR3 totals 14 residues. Germline V gene lookup returns CDR1 LGHDT and CDR2 YNNKEL (reference sequence). The CDR3: CASSKRTGVHTQYF. The DNA of the CDR3 is TGTGCCAGCAGCAAAAGGACAGGCGTCCATACGCAGTATTTT.